This passage covers 28 T cell receptor beta chains from one sample sequenced in a study of memory CD4+ T cells and cytomegalovirus serostatus. Clones were read by immunoSEQ multiplex PCR, and TCRdb kept only the in-frame ones, dropping some. The table has 50,000 or so clones, more than 70% seen once. The sort gate was single viable CD3+CD4+CD8-CD45RO+ cells for memory CD4+ T cells. The sample comprised memory CD4+ T cells from blood. All receptors come from an adult in good health and CMV-seropositive.

V gene TRBV7-2 combines with J gene TRBJ2-3, with D possibly being TRBD1 (6 bases). The CDR3 has 15 amino acids. V gave up 8 bases and J gave up 1 base, with 16 bases separating them. Germline V CDR1 and CDR2: SGHTA, FQGNSA. In DNA form, the CDR3 reads TGTGCCAGCCGAGTGACAGGTTCTCGCACAGATACGCAGTATTTT. Its translation: CASRVTGSRTDTQYF.

The rearrangement uses TRBV28 and TRBJ1-2, with 8 bases lining up with TRBD1. The CDR3 is made up of 15 amino acids. V was clipped by 3 bases and J by 2 bases; unmatched bases: 5. Germline V lookup: CDR1 MDHEN, CDR2 SYDVKM. DNA of the CDR3: TGTGCCAGCAGTTTTAGCGGACAGGGAAACTATGGCTACACCTTC. This translates into CASSFSGQGNYGYTF.

The chain recombines TRBV2 with TRBJ2-4; 10 positions agree with TRBD1. CDR3 length: 13 amino acids. J gave up 6 bases and V 4 bases, and 0 bases lay outside the gene matches. CDR1 is SNHLY, CDR2 FYNNEI, per germline. This CDR3 is CASSGDRGNIQYF. Written as DNA, the CDR3 is TGTGCCAGCAGTGGGGACAGGGGAAACATTCAGTACTTC.

J is TRBJ2-7 and V is TRBV10-1; D may match TRBD1 or TRBD2 (6 bases each). Germline lookup yields CDR1 WNHNN and CDR2 SYGVQD (reference sequence). There are 13 residues in the CDR3. The V gene lost 3 bases and the J gene lost 5 bases, with 11 bases spanning the gap. The CDR3 DNA follows: TGCGCCAGCAGTGACGGGGGCCGGGACGAGCAGTACTTC. This translates into CASSDGGRDEQYF.

The chain couples TRBV18 to TRBJ2-6; TRBD1 aligns across 7 bases. This CDR3 region has 15 residues. The V gene end was trimmed by 6 bases and the J gene end by 0 bases; junction bases not matched to a gene: 2. Germline CDR1 and CDR2: KGHSH and LQKENI. The DNA for the CDR3 is TGTGCCAGCTCCGAGGGGGCCTCTGGGGCCAACGTCCTGACTTTC. This encodes CASSEGASGANVLTF.

The chain combines TRBV2 with TRBJ2-3, with D perhaps matching TRBD2 (6 bases). Germline CDR1 SNHLY, CDR2 FYNNEI. The CDR3 runs 15 residues. Trimming removed 5 bases from V and 1 base from J, with 13 bases in between. The CDR3 DNA is TGTGCCAGCAGTACGTACGGGGGACGCACAGATACGCAGTATTTT. Its protein is CASSTYGGRTDTQYF.

The chain carries TRBV5-8 and TRBJ1-4; D is uncertain. Germline lookup yields CDR1 SGHTS and CDR2 YDEGEE. The CDR3 is made up of 13 amino acids. Trimming left V 1 base short and J 4 bases short, with 5 bases between. The CDR3 DNA sequence: TGTGCCAGCAGCTTGTACAGTAATGAAAAACTGTTTTTT. Protein sequence: CASSLYSNEKLFF.

Turning to this clone: One end of the junction is discordant with germline, which a read error may explain. The chain has TRBV27 and TRBJ2-2; a possible D gene is TRBD1 (6 bases). CDR3 size: 14 residues. Germline CDR1 and CDR2: MNHEY and SMNVEV (reference sequence). The CDR3 DNA is TGTGCCAGCAGTATCAACAGGGACACCAGGGAGCTGTTTTTT. Its protein is CASSINRDTRELFF.

The chain couples TRBV7-2 to TRBJ2-5; TRBD2 agrees at 10 bases. V shed 5 bases and J 5 bases; nucleotides not matched to a gene: 14. This CDR3 has 17 residues. CDR1 is SGHTA and CDR2 is FQGNSA in the germline V gene. The CDR3 loop is CASSPQGAGGPWETQYF. As DNA, the CDR3 is TGTGCCAGCAGCCCCCAGGGAGCGGGGGGGCCGTGGGAGACCCAGTACTTC.

This clone was counted a single time. The rearrangement uses TRBV9 and TRBJ1-2; 8 nucleotides line up with TRBD1. V shed 3 bases, J shed 0 bases, and the junction held 10 bases outside the gene matches. This CDR3 contains 17 residues. From germline, CDR1 is SGDLS and CDR2 YYNGEE. The CDR3 protein is CASSASWGQDANYGYTF. The CDR3 DNA follows: TGTGCCAGCAGCGCATCCTGGGGACAGGACGCTAACTATGGCTACACCTTC.

The chain uses TRBV10-3 and TRBJ2-7; TRBD1 matches 8 bases. This CDR3 is built from 15 residues. V dropped 0 bases and J dropped 3; count of bases not matched to a gene: 4. Per the germline V gene, CDR1 is ENHRY and CDR2 is SYGVKD. The CDR3 DNA is TGTGCCATCAGTGAGTCGGACAGGGCTGGCTACGAGCAGTACTTC. Translation: CAISESDRAGYEQYF.

The genes are TRBV18 and TRBJ2-4; TRBD2 aligns across 7 bases. This CDR3 has 14 residues. Trimming at V came to 5 bases and at J to 9 bases, leaving 10 bases not matched to a gene. Germline CDR1 is KGHSH and CDR2 is LQKENI. The CDR3 here is CASSIGLGDRIQYF. The DNA for the CDR3 is TGTGCCAGCTCAATAGGACTAGGCGATCGCATTCAGTACTTC.

The chain joins TRBV4-3 to TRBJ2-3; possibly TRBD2 for D (6 bases). The CDR3 runs 16 residues. Trimming took off 3 bases at V and 0 bases at J, with 13 bases between the two ends. The germline gives CDR1 LGHNA, CDR2 YSLEER. The CDR3 loop reads CASSHYSGLSTDTQYF. The CDR3 nucleotides are TGCGCCAGCAGCCACTATTCGGGACTTAGCACAGATACGCAGTATTTT.

This clone has a handful of counts. The chain combines TRBV7-8 with TRBJ1-5, with a tentative D call TRBD1 (6 bases). Germline V CDR1 and CDR2: SGHVS, FQNEAQ. V was cut by 3 bases and J by 4 bases, with 7 bases left in between. The CDR3 loop spans 13 amino acids. The CDR3 here is CASSFRGNQPQHF. The DNA of the CDR3 is TGTGCCAGCAGCTTCAGGGGTAATCAGCCCCAGCATTTT.

The chain employs TRBV5-6 and TRBJ2-3, with D perhaps matching TRBD1 (5 bases). V was shortened by 6 bases and J by 1 base, with 15 bases between the two germline ends. There are 15 residues in the CDR3. CDR1 and CDR2 (germline): SGHDT, YYEEEE. CDR3 nucleotide sequence: TGTGCCAGCATCATCAGGGTGAAAGGCACAGATACGCAGTATTTT. This encodes CASIIRVKGTDTQYF.

V is TRBV6-1 and J is TRBJ1-2, with 9 bases aligning to TRBD1. The junction had 6 bases not matched to a gene; V was cut back by 5 bases and J by 8 bases. CDR1 and CDR2 from the germline V gene are MNHNS and SASEGT. The CDR3 runs 13 residues. The CDR3 bases are TGTGCCAGCAGTACCGGGACAGGGAACGGCTACACCTTC. The encoded protein is CASSTGTGNGYTF.

This rearrangement joins TRBV6-6 to TRBJ2-1, with D hard to call. Trimming left V 6 bases short and J 9 bases short, with 15 bases between. Germline V gives CDR1 MNHNY, CDR2 SVGAGI (reference sequence). CDR3 size: 13 residues. The DNA for the CDR3 is TGTGCCAGCAGACACCGAGAGCCAGGTGAGCAGTTCTTC. This translates into CASRHREPGEQFF.

A note on this clone: The same CDR3 also results from other DNA sequences found in this sample. The CDR3 spells CASSVGSGAYNEQFF. CDR3 nucleotide sequence: TGTGCCAGCAGCGTAGGTTCGGGGGCCTACAATGAGCAGTTCTTC. This chain links TRBV9 with TRBJ2-1; weak D call: TRBD2 (6 bases). Trimming stripped 0 bases from V and 2 bases from J, with 9 bases between. The V gene's germline CDR1 is SGDLS and CDR2 YYNGEE. This CDR3 has 15 residues.

The chain links TRBV11-2 to TRBJ1-5; D gene ambiguous. Germline lookup yields CDR1 SGHAT and CDR2 FQNNGV. Trimming removed 4 bases at V and 7 bases at J, with 11 bases between. The CDR3 sequence is 13 residues long. The CDR3 region is CASSYDTFQPQHF. The CDR3, as DNA: TGTGCCAGCAGCTACGATACATTCCAGCCCCAGCATTTT.

The V and J genes are TRBV28 and TRBJ1-2; D is ambiguous. Germline CDR1 reads MDHEN; CDR2 reads SYDVKM. The ends were cut back, 1 base at V and 1 base at J, with 7 bases in the middle. The CDR3 runs to 14 residues. CDR3 region: CASSLFGFNYGYTF. In DNA, the CDR3 is TGTGCCAGCAGTTTATTCGGGTTTAACTATGGCTACACCTTC.

This clone was counted a single time. V usage is TRBV6-6 and J usage is TRBJ1-5, with D tentatively TRBD1 (5 bases). The V gene's germline CDR1 is MNHNY and CDR2 SVGAGI (reference sequence). CDR3 length: 13 amino acids. Trimming took 4 bases from V and 6 from J, leaving 10 bases between them. CDR3 DNA sequence: TGTGCCAGCAGTTTCCAGGGTGGTCAGCCCCAGCATTTT. It yields the protein CASSFQGGQPQHF.

The J gene is TRBJ2-5, the V gene TRBV28; perhaps TRBD2 as D (5 bases). The CDR3 sequence is 15 residues long. CDR1 and CDR2 from the germline V gene are MDHEN and SYDVKM. The germline V and J ends were trimmed by 6 bases and 7 bases, with 21 bases remaining between them. The CDR3 DNA reads TGTGCCAGCAGCCCCCCGAGCACGGCCCGGGGGACCCAGTACTTC. It is translated as CASSPPSTARGTQYF.

The genes are TRBV5-4 and TRBJ2-3, with 10 bases matching TRBD2. The junction had 13 bases not matched to a gene; V was cut back by 2 bases and J by 4 bases. Per the germline V gene, CDR1 is SGHNT and CDR2 is YYREEE (reference sequence). This CDR3 has 18 residues. The CDR3 sequence is CASSFTSLAGGRSDTQYF. Here the CDR3 DNA reads TGTGCCAGCAGCTTTACATCATTAGCGGGGGGTAGGTCAGATACGCAGTATTTT.

The rearrangement links TRBV10-3 to TRBJ2-7, with 10 bases identical to TRBD2. The CDR3 is made up of 13 amino acids. Per the germline V gene, CDR1 is ENHRY and CDR2 is SYGVKD. Losses at the gene ends were 6 bases for V and 3 bases for J; bases not matched to a gene: 2. The CDR3 sequence is CAIRGTSVYEQYF. The CDR3 nucleotides read TGTGCCATCAGGGGGACTAGCGTCTACGAGCAGTACTTC.

This clone was seen a single time. CDR3 nucleotides: TGTGCCAGCAGAAGCGGGAGCAGGGAGCTGTTTTTT. It encodes CASRSGSRELFF. The chain uses TRBV28 and TRBJ2-2, with 8 bases that match TRBD2. V was clipped by 6 bases and J by 9 bases; unmatched bases: 3. The CDR3 runs to 12 residues. CDR1 and CDR2 from the germline V gene are MDHEN and SYDVKM.

This chain links TRBV5-1 with TRBJ2-6; D gene ambiguous. Germline CDR1 SGHRS, CDR2 YFSETQ. The CDR3 spans 14 residues. Deletions cut 3 bases from V and 1 base from J, with 5 bases between. CDR3 in DNA: TGCGCCAGCAGCTACGGATCTGGGGCCAACGTCCTGACTTTC. Amino acids: CASSYGSGANVLTF.

This clone has just one count. The gene calls are TRBV11-3 and TRBJ2-3; 10 bases are a match to TRBD2. Unmatched junction bases numbered 5, after V lost 0 bases and J lost 8 bases. This CDR3 has 15 amino acids. Germline V gives CDR1 SGHNT, CDR2 YENEEA. CDR3 sequence: CASSLDSSGGRTQYF. The CDR3 DNA sequence: TGTGCCAGCAGCTTAGATAGTAGCGGGGGGCGTACGCAGTATTTT.

V is TRBV7-8 and J is TRBJ2-5; D remains ambiguous. Germline CDR1 is SGHVS and CDR2 is FQNEAQ. The V end was cut by 2 bases, the J end by 2 bases, with 12 bases between. CDR3 length: 15 amino acids. For the CDR3, the DNA is TGTGCCAGCAGCTTAAATAATCTAGTTCAAGAGACCCAGTACTTC. Amino acids: CASSLNNLVQETQYF.